This T cell receptor beta chain was found in a study of response to subunit inactivated influenza vaccine. Whole-study results and caveats: With each seasonal influenza vaccination, the authors suggested, few new T cells are recruited.

TCRdb re-analysed the RT-PCR reads in MiXCR, keeping a single row per CDR3 protein. The repertoire holds over 150,000 distinct CDR3 sequences, with about 9% as singletons. Looked up from germline, CDR1 is LGHDT and CDR2 is YNNKEL (reference sequence). The CDR3 extends over 11 amino acids. The V end was cut by 3 bases, the J end by 7 bases, with 6 bases between. This clonotype was found a few times. Its specificity is not known. This chain links TRBV3-1 with TRBJ1-2; D call uncertain. The clonotype comes from a man aged 50-59 years who received an inactivated influenza vaccine. The sample was non-naive T cells sorted from PBMCs, taken on the day of vaccination. CDR3 nucleotide sequence: TGTGCCAGCAGCCATACCGGTGGCTACACCTTC. Its protein is CASSHTGGYTF.